Following are 9 T cell receptor beta chains from one sample sequenced in a study of cytomegalovirus exposure and HLA in healthy donors. The data were produced by immunoSEQ multiplex PCR, yet TCRdb's version contains in-frame clones alone and is incomplete. Of 150,000 or so clones listed, around nine tenths are singletons. Sample: PBMCs. All receptors derive from a man between 18 and 29 years old in good health and CMV-seropositive.

The chain has TRBV11-2 and TRBJ2-1, with D possibly TRBD2 on 6 matching bases. The CDR3 consists of 13 residues. CDR1 SGHAT and CDR2 FQNNGV come from the germline V gene. Trimming removed 6 bases at V and 8 bases at J, with 14 bases between. CDR3 sequence reads: CASRPRGPHEQFF. The CDR3 region has the DNA TGTGCCAGCAGACCGCGGGGACCTCATGAGCAGTTCTTC. The variable domain in full, completed from reference TRBV11-2 and TRBJ2-1, reads EAGVAQSPRYKIIEKRQSVAFWCNPISGHATLYWYQQILGQGPKLLIQFQNNGVVDDSQLPKDRFSAERLKGVDSTLKIQPAKLEDSAVYLCASRPRGPHEQFFGPGTRLTVL.

This clone was picked up one time. This chain joins TRBV6-1 and TRBJ2-3; 11 nucleotides align to TRBD2. The J segment lost 13 bases and the V segment lost 10 bases, leaving 19 bases of the junction unmatched. Germline V gene sequence: CDR1 MNHNS, CDR2 SASEGT. The CDR3 runs 15 residues. CDR3 bases: TGTGCCACGGTTCGCGGGACTAGCGGACTCTTAACGAAGTATTTT. It yields the protein CATVRGTSGLLTKYF.

The chain is built from TRBV30 and TRBJ2-1, with D perhaps matching TRBD2 (5 bases). The CDR3 loop spans 17 amino acids. V shed 1 base and J shed 4 bases, with 20 bases lying between them. Per the germline V gene, CDR1 is GTSNPN and CDR2 is SVGIG (reference sequence). Here the CDR3 DNA reads TGTGCCTGGAGTGGCATGATGGGCGTGGACTCGTACAATGAGCAGTTCTTC. This sequence encodes CAWSGMMGVDSYNEQFF. Complete variable domain (other parts from reference TRBV30 and TRBJ2-1): SQTIHQWPATLVQPVGSPLSLECTVEGTSNPNLYWYRQAAGRGLQLLFYSVGIGQISSEVPQNLSASRPQDRQFILSSKKLLLSDSGFYLCAWSGMMGVDSYNEQFFGPGTRLTVL.

The CDR3 is CASSTQQGAADTQYF. The CDR3, as DNA: TGCGCCAGCAGCACCCAACAGGGGGCGGCAGATACGCAGTATTTT. This chain connects TRBV4-3 to TRBJ2-3; 9 bases map to TRBD1. The CDR3 is 15 amino acids. CDR1 LGHNA and CDR2 YSLEER come from the germline V gene. J lost 4 bases, V lost 5 bases, and 7 bases had no gene match.

The chain is built from TRBV6-6 and TRBJ1-6, with 11 bases fitting TRBD1. This CDR3 region has 14 residues. V gave up 5 bases and J gave up 9 bases; unmatched junction bases: 3. Per the germline V gene, CDR1 is MNHNY and CDR2 is SVGAGI (reference sequence). The CDR3 DNA reads as TGTGCCAGCAGTGGACAGGGGGCTCGTTCACCCCTCCACTTT. It is translated as CASSGQGARSPLHF.

The CDR3 coding sequence is TGTGCCAGCAGCCGTAGCGGGGAAGGCTCCTACGAGCAGTACTTC. Encoded protein: CASSRSGEGSYEQYF. The chain links TRBV7-3 to TRBJ2-7; 8 bases match TRBD2. V lost 5 bases and J lost 0; bases outside the gene matches: 6. The germline V gene has CDR1 SGHTA and CDR2 FQGTGA. The length of the CDR3 is 15 residues.

V gene TRBV7-9 combines with J gene TRBJ2-3; TRBD1 matches 9 bases. The germline CDR1 and CDR2 sequences are SEHNR and FQNEAQ (reference sequence). This CDR3 region has 14 residues. Trimming at V came to 7 bases and at J to 8 bases, leaving 10 bases not matched to a gene. CDR3 nucleotide sequence: TGTGCCAGCACCGTAGGGACAGGGAGAGGTACGCAGTATTTT. Translating it yields CASTVGTGRGTQYF.

The J gene is TRBJ1-4, the V gene TRBV6-5; D unresolved. Germline V lookup: CDR1 MNHEY, CDR2 SVGAGI. V lost 2 bases and J 8 bases, leaving 6 bases between the germline ends. The CDR3 is 12 amino acids. The CDR3 is CASSYREEKLFF. In DNA form, the CDR3 reads TGTGCCAGCAGTTACCGGGAAGAAAAACTGTTTTTT.

J is TRBJ2-5 and V is TRBV7-2; TRBD2 agrees at 10 bases. V lost 5 bases, J lost 7 bases, and 10 bases stayed unmatched. The CDR3 extends over 15 amino acids. In germline, CDR1 is SGHTA, CDR2 FQGNSA. The CDR3 nucleotides read TGTGCCAGCAGCCCACCACTAGCGGGGTTTCGGACCCAGTACTTC. This sequence encodes CASSPPLAGFRTQYF.